The 16 T cell receptor beta chains given below trace back to one sample, sequenced in a study of T cells in Graves' hyperthyroidism and ophthalmopathy (dated by TCRdb to between 2019 and 2020). Library method: multiplex PCR. Sequenced on an Illumina HiSeq 2000. TCR beta CDR3 regions were amplified from RNA transcripts. A first-round RT-PCR of the TCR CDR3 used the HTBI primer set with the Qiagen OneStep RT-PCR kit. The public sequencing data were trimmed at Q25 with fastp and processed into clonotypes with MiXCR by TCRdb, which kept only in-frame beta chains. Rows matching on CDR3 protein sequence are summarized as one entry with the most common DNA and genes. The sample contains about 580,000 distinct CDR3 sequences, about 15% of them found a single time. Roughly 5.7% of the sample goes to the ten largest clones. The sample was blood. The receptors originated from a young woman with Graves' hyperthyroidism that later progressed to Graves' ophthalmopathy.

Comment on this clonotype: A junction boundary mismatches the germline segment, possibly from a read error. V and J are TRBV5-1 and TRBJ2-6, with a weak D call TRBD1 (5 bases). Per germline, CDR1 SGHRS and CDR2 YFSETQ. CDR3 length: 15 amino acids. CDR3 DNA sequence: TGCGCCAGCATCCCTTCCACAGGTGGGACCAACGTCCTGACTTTC. The encoded protein is CASIPSTGGTNVLTF. Full variable domain (remainder filled in from reference TRBV5-1 and TRBJ2-6): KAGVTQTPRYLIKTRGQQVTLSCSPISGHRSVSWYQQTPGQGLQFLFEYFSETQRNKGNFPGRFSGRQFSNSRSEMNVSTLELGDSALYLCASIPSTGGTNVLTFGAGSRLTVL.

This clonotype was detected only a few times. V gene TRBV7-9 combines with J gene TRBJ1-3; 8 positions match TRBD1. This CDR3 spans 17 amino acids. Germline V lookup: CDR1 SEHNR, CDR2 FQNEAQ (reference sequence). V dropped 5 bases and J dropped 4; count of bases not matched to a gene: 13. DNA of the CDR3: TGTGCCAGCAGCCCCTCTTCCAGGGGGCGCCCAGGAAACACCATATATTTT. It specifies CASSPSSRGRPGNTIYF.

Many counts were recorded for this clonotype. The chain employs TRBV7-2 and TRBJ1-5; possible D gene TRBD1, 5 bases. The V and J ends lost 6 bases and 11 bases respectively, with 20 bases between them. The germline gives CDR1 SGHTA, CDR2 FQGNSA. This CDR3 region has 14 residues. CDR3: CASSSPTGSSAQHF. CDR3 DNA sequence: TGTGCCAGCAGTTCCCCCACAGGAAGCTCAGCCCAGCATTTT.

This chain links TRBV9 with TRBJ2-1; 8 bases are shared with TRBD2. Germline CDR1 reads SGDLS; CDR2 reads YYNGEE. The junction had 29 bases not matched to a gene; V was cut back by 4 bases and J by 8 bases. This CDR3 contains 21 residues. CDR3 in amino acids: CASSPPPGFLGTSGAWYEQFF. The CDR3 DNA is TGTGCCAGCAGCCCACCCCCAGGGTTCCTTGGAACTAGCGGCGCATGGTATGAGCAGTTCTTC.

This chain connects TRBV12-3 or TRBV12-4 to TRBJ2-6; the D gene is possibly TRBD2 (7 bases). V dropped 6 bases and J dropped 2 bases, with 14 bases sitting between them. The CDR3 has 16 amino acids. CDR3 nucleotides: TGTGCCAGCAGCCAAGGGGGGAGGGCTGGGGCCAACGTCCTGACTTTC. Translation: CASSQGGRAGANVLTF.

This clonotype appeared a few times. This chain links TRBV4-2 with TRBJ1-4, with D perhaps TRBD1 (5 bases). The CDR3 length is 16 residues. From germline, CDR1 is LGHNA and CDR2 YNFKEQ. Trimming pared 4 bases from V and 0 bases from J, leaving 12 bases between. CDR3 sequence reads: CASSPSWGATNEKLFF. CDR3 in DNA: TGTGCCAGCAGCCCTTCTTGGGGGGCAACTAATGAAAAACTGTTTTTT.

This clonotype was counted many times. The chain links TRBV29-1 to TRBJ2-1, with D possibly being TRBD2 (5 bases). The CDR3 has 13 amino acids. Trimming took off 4 bases at V and 4 bases at J, with 11 bases between the two ends. The V gene's germline CDR1 is SQVTM and CDR2 ANQGSEA. The CDR3 coding sequence is TGCAGCGTTGTGGAGGTGCGATACAATGAGCAGTTCTTC. It encodes CSVVEVRYNEQFF.

In this sample, this clonotype turned up a few times. The chain links TRBV12-3 or TRBV12-4 to TRBJ1-1; no clear D. The CDR3 contains 12 residues. The germline V and J ends were trimmed by 10 bases and 1 base, with 10 bases remaining between them. CDR3 in DNA: TGTGCCATCCAGATGGGGAACACTGAAGCTTTCTTT. This sequence encodes CAIQMGNTEAFF.

The sample holds a few counts of this clonotype. J is TRBJ2-7 and V is TRBV7-3; 7 nucleotides match TRBD2. The length of the CDR3 is 15 residues. Germline loops: CDR1 SGHTA, CDR2 FQGTGA. V shed 5 bases, J shed 2 bases, and the junction held 9 bases outside the gene matches. CDR3: CASSQSGAITYEQYF. As DNA, the CDR3 is TGTGCCAGCAGCCAGAGCGGGGCGATCACCTACGAGCAGTACTTC.

This clonotype has a handful of counts. V is TRBV6-1 and J is TRBJ2-7, with 8 positions matching TRBD2. Germline V gene data show CDR1 as MNHNS and CDR2 as SASEGT. Trimming at V came to 1 base and at J to 5 bases, leaving 13 bases not matched to a gene. This CDR3 contains 17 residues. The CDR3 sequence is CASSEGGSGSNGDEQYF. The CDR3, as DNA: TGTGCCAGCAGTGAAGGGGGCAGCGGGAGTAACGGGGACGAGCAGTACTTC.

The chain carries TRBV14 and TRBJ1-1; tentative D call: TRBD1 (6 bases). The CDR3 runs to 14 residues. Germline V gene lookup returns CDR1 SGHDN and CDR2 FVKESK. V was trimmed by 5 bases and J by 4 bases, leaving 14 bases between them. In nucleotides, the CDR3 is TGTGCCAGCAGCGAACAGGGTGGGGGCACTGAAGCTTTCTTT. Translating gives CASSEQGGGTEAFF.

In this sample, this clonotype turned up many times. The V and J genes are TRBV6-1 and TRBJ2-1; perhaps TRBD2 as D (5 bases). From germline, CDR1 is MNHNS and CDR2 SASEGT. The V end lost 7 bases, the J end lost 3 bases, and 16 bases lay between the germline ends. This CDR3 spans 15 amino acids. The CDR3 nucleotides read TGTGCCAGCAATTCTCAAGCCAGCGGCTACAATGAGCAGTTCTTC. It encodes CASNSQASGYNEQFF.

This clonotype is a singleton in its sample. The chain joins TRBV20-1 to TRBJ1-6; D unresolved. Germline CDR1 reads DFQATT; CDR2 reads SNEGSKA (reference sequence). The CDR3 has 15 amino acids. V gave up 3 bases and J gave up 7 bases, with 16 bases separating them. CDR3 nucleotides: TGCAGTGCTAGCAAAGGAGTATCGGTCAATTCACCCCTCCACTTT. This sequence encodes CSASKGVSVNSPLHF.

This clonotype came up a few times. The rearrangement uses TRBV5-8 and TRBJ2-2; 10 positions match TRBD2. The V segment lost 3 bases and the J segment 1 base; nucleotides outside the gene matches: 6. The CDR3 loop spans 17 amino acids. Germline values: CDR1 SGHTS, CDR2 YDEGEE. CDR3 region: CASSSAGLALNTGELFF. The CDR3 DNA follows: TGTGCCAGCAGCTCTGCGGGACTAGCGCTGAACACCGGGGAGCTGTTTTTT.

This clonotype was counted ten times or more. The gene calls are TRBV19 and TRBJ1-1, with D maybe TRBD1 (5 bases). The CDR3 totals 15 residues. Germline V gives CDR1 LNHDA, CDR2 SQIVND (reference sequence). The V and J ends lost 9 bases and 0 bases respectively, with 17 bases between them. This chain's CDR3 is CASRGSLGMNTEAFF. CDR3 DNA sequence: TGTGCCAGCCGGGGGTCATTGGGGATGAACACTGAAGCTTTCTTT.

This clonotype was detected a few times. The chain links TRBV28 to TRBJ2-3, with 8 bases that match TRBD2. Trimming cost V 8 bases and J 6 bases; bases outside gene matches: 7. This CDR3 spans 13 amino acids. CDR1 is MDHEN and CDR2 is SYDVKM in the germline V gene. DNA of the CDR3: TGTGCCAGCTCTAGCGGGCCCCCCGATACGCAGTATTTT. Translated, it gives CASSSGPPDTQYF.